This T cell receptor beta chain was documented in a study of T-cell reconstitution after alpha-beta-depleted transplantation in children. Study findings and constraints: Two months or so post-transplant, alpha-beta T cells reportedly derived from several hundred expanded graft clones. Diversity of TCRbeta at day 60 was high in some patients, arising from surviving recipient T cells and thymic progenitors. One year post-transplant, T-cell counts and diversity were largely derived from T cells produced anew.

For TCRbeta, the library was prepared with unique molecular identifiers. One entry per CDR3 protein results from TCRdb running MiXCR on the PCR reads. The data hold 130,000 to 150,000 distinct CDR3 sequences, with more than 8% observed a single time. This clonotype was counted at least ten times. As yet, its antigen is unknown. The TCR was taken from a female patient under 10 years old who had a stem cell transplant for congenital amegakaryocytic thrombocytopenia, so the T cells may come from the graft donor. The sequencing here drew on PBMCs, mostly from graft donor cells, taken 180 days after TCRalphabeta/CD19-depleted stem cell transplant.

The CDR3 protein is CASSSAPSSYNEQFF. The CDR3 bases are TGTGCCAGCAGCTCCGCCCCGAGCTCCTACAATGAGCAGTTCTTC. The rearrangement uses TRBV5-6 and TRBJ2-1; D is uncertain. The V gene lost 3 bases and the J gene lost 0 bases, with 10 bases spanning the gap. From germline, CDR1 is SGHDT and CDR2 YYEEEE. The length of the CDR3 is 15 residues.